The entry below describes one TCR beta chain. Original processing methods: How many nucleated cells were present was estimated from reference gene primer amplification. Generated by immunoSEQ multiplex PCR, the TCRdb table keeps only in-frame clones and is missing some. Clone size and the V and J calls come from that table; the DNA yielded D and trimming. The repertoire holds hundreds of thousands of clones, with around 88% as singletons. These data belong to a study of blood T cell repertoires in COVID-19. Whole-study context: Sites across the United States, Italy and Spain contributed samples from acute and convalescent COVID-19. The cDNA or gDNA used as material had been derived from T cells, B-cell-depleted T cells, or PBMCs.

Germline V gene data show CDR1 as LNHDA and CDR2 as SQIVND (reference sequence). V lost 7 bases and J lost 4, with 13 bases in between. The CDR3 totals 13 residues. The TCR comes from a woman between 50 and 59 years old with acute or convalescent COVID-19. The J gene is TRBJ1-2, the V gene TRBV19; D ambiguous. The sample consisted of peripheral blood. CDR3 amino acids: CASTLEGVYGYTF. CDR3 bases: TGTGCCAGTACCCTAGAGGGAGTCTATGGCTACACCTTC.